A single sample is the source of the 9 T cell receptor beta chains below, sequenced in a study of shared clonotypes between healthy human individuals. Here immunoSEQ multiplex PCR was the method, and the copy in TCRdb shows in-frame clones only, minus some. The data contain over a million clones, about 96% of them seen just once; the ten biggest clones take up 1.2%. The sequenced sample was naive CD4+ T cells sorted from blood. Described subset: CD45RA+ positively selected. All receptors derive from a man younger than 45 in good health.

This sequence joins TRBV7-2 and TRBJ2-4; D possibly uses TRBD1 or TRBD2 (5 bases each). The CDR3 contains 14 residues. The ends were cut back, 6 bases at V and 4 bases at J, with 13 bases in the middle. Germline V gives CDR1 SGHTA, CDR2 FQGNSA. In nucleotides, the CDR3 is TGTGCCAGCAGTCGGACGGGACGGAAAAACATTCAGTACTTC. Residues: CASSRTGRKNIQYF.

This chain links TRBV7-2 with TRBJ2-5; the match to TRBD1 covers 7 bases. The CDR3 runs to 17 residues. The germline V gene encodes CDR1 SGHTA and CDR2 FQGNSA. After removal of 6 bases from V and 1 base from J, the junction contained 14 bases not matched to a gene. The CDR3 bases are TGTGCCAGCAGACTCCAAGGGGGCCGAAATCTCCAAGAGACCCAGTACTTC. The encoded protein is CASRLQGGRNLQETQYF.

V gene TRBV18 combines with J gene TRBJ1-2; TRBD1 is a possible D gene (6 bases). The V and J ends lost 2 bases and 4 bases respectively, with 17 bases between them. This CDR3 region has 16 residues. The V gene's germline CDR1 is KGHSH and CDR2 LQKENI. This CDR3 reads CASSPSVPRQVYGYTF. CDR3 sequence (DNA): TGTGCCAGCTCACCAAGCGTTCCTAGACAGGTCTATGGCTACACCTTC.

The chain is built from TRBV28 and TRBJ1-2; tentatively, D is TRBD1 (6 bases). This CDR3 region has 14 residues. Trimming took off 2 bases at V and 6 bases at J, with 13 bases between the two ends. Germline CDR1 MDHEN, CDR2 SYDVKM. CDR3 sequence reads: CASSLTGARNGYTF. The CDR3 DNA sequence: TGTGCCAGCAGTTTAACGGGGGCTCGGAATGGCTACACCTTC.

V is TRBV6-5 and J is TRBJ2-7; a weak D match, TRBD1 (6 bases). Trimming took 4 bases from V and 4 from J, leaving 14 bases between them. This CDR3 is built from 14 residues. The germline gives CDR1 MNHEY, CDR2 SVGAGI. The CDR3 DNA sequence: TGTGCCAGCAGTTTCTCCACAGGGTTGTACGAGCAGTACTTC. It yields the protein CASSFSTGLYEQYF.

The chain carries TRBV2 and TRBJ2-7; D is possibly TRBD1 (5 bases). Trimming cost V 1 base and J 3 bases, with 13 bases left between them. CDR1 and CDR2 from the germline V gene are SNHLY and FYNNEI. This CDR3 has 15 amino acids. The CDR3: CASSEGSNRYYEQYF. DNA of the CDR3: TGTGCCAGCAGTGAAGGATCAAACAGGTACTACGAGCAGTACTTC.

J is TRBJ2-3 and V is TRBV5-1, with 9 bases matching TRBD1. Looked up from germline, CDR1 is SGHRS and CDR2 is YFSETQ. The V segment lost 4 bases and the J segment 4 bases; nucleotides outside the gene matches: 10. The length of the CDR3 is 16 residues. CDR3 loop: CASSPGTGNEADTQYF. In nucleotides, the CDR3 is TGCGCCAGCAGCCCCGGGACAGGGAACGAGGCAGATACGCAGTATTTT.

The V gene is TRBV5-1, the J gene TRBJ2-6; D gene uncertain. The CDR3 length is 17 residues. Deletions cut 1 base from V and 4 bases from J, with 15 bases between. The germline CDR1 and CDR2 sequences are SGHRS and YFSETQ. In nucleotides, the CDR3 is TGCGCCAGCAGCTTGAGGGCCTTCGAGGCCGGGGCCAACGTCCTGACTTTC. Its translation: CASSLRAFEAGANVLTF.

Notes on this clone: A junction end diverges from the germline sequence, so it may reflect a read error. This chain links TRBV28 with TRBJ1-2, with a possible D match to TRBD1 (6 bases). Per the germline V gene, CDR1 is MDHEN and CDR2 is SYDVKM. CDR3 size: 10 residues. CDR3 DNA: TGTGCCAGCAGTGGGGGGGGCTCCGCCTTC. This encodes CASSGGGSAF.